The TCR beta chain described here comes from a study of shared clonotypes between healthy human individuals. Study outcomes and limitations: Though the depth was large, rarefaction showed that sorted-subset sequencing was incomplete. Non-shared clonotypes showed lower generation probabilities than clonotypes common to all four donors. Shared across a few donors were 5% to 6% of the naive CD4 clonotypes.

TCRdb's table, derived via immunoSEQ multiplex PCR, lists solely in-frame clones and lacks some. The table has over a million clones, around 78% seen once. The authors divided CD4+ cells into CD45RA+ naive and CD45RA-negative memory subsets. Note on this clone: The antigen is not known.

The germline V gene has CDR1 MNHEY and CDR2 SVGAGI. V was cut by 6 bases and J by 4 bases, with 18 bases left in between. The CDR3 length is 15 residues. The genes are TRBV6-5 and TRBJ1-1; tentative D call: TRBD1 (6 bases). This TCR was sampled from a man younger than 35 in good health. Some clones in this sample may be carry-over from other donors' samples. The sample consisted of memory CD4+ T cells from PBMCs. As for subset: CD45RA-negative fraction. The CDR3 is CASSYDGGLGTEAFF. In DNA, the CDR3 is TGTGCCAGCAGCTACGACGGGGGGCTGGGCACTGAAGCTTTCTTT.